This TCR beta chain emerged from a study of immune cell composition in non-small cell lung cancer. Points from the study as a whole: Squamous carcinomas (about 75%) more often had tumour-associated clones >0.5% than adenocarcinomas (around 33%). Lung adenocarcinomas had lower top 10 clone scores and clonality than squamous tumours. In adenocarcinoma, maximal tumour-associated clone frequency tracked TIL tumour reactivity.

Repertoires were generated with immunoSEQ multiplex PCR, while TCRdb's copy carries only in-frame clones and drops some. This table holds some 11,000 clones, roughly 60% found once. The germline CDR1 and CDR2 sequences are KGHSH and LQKENI. V lost 4 bases to trimming and J lost 0 bases, with 4 bases between them. CDR3 length: 13 amino acids. This clone was counted between two and nine times. Its specificity is not known. This clonotype originated in a human donor with non-small cell lung cancer. The sequenced sample consisted of lung tumor tissue. This sequence joins TRBV18 and TRBJ1-3; the D is unclear. The CDR3 DNA follows: TGTGCCAGCTCACTAAACTCTGGAAACACCATATATTTT. It codes for CASSLNSGNTIYF.